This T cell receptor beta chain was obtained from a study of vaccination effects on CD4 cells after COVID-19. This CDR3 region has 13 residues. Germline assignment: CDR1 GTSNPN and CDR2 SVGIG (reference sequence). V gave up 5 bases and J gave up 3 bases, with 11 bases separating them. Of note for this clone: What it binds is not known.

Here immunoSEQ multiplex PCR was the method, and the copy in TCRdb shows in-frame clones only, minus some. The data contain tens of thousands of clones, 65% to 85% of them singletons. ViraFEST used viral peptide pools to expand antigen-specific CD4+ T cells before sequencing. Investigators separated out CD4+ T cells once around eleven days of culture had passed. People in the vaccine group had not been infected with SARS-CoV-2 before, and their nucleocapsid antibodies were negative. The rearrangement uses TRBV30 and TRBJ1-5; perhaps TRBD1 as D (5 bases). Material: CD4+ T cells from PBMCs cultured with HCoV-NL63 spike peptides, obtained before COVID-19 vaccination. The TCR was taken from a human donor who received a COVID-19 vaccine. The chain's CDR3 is CAWSGGDNQPQHF. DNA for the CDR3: TGTGCCTGGTCCGGGGGGGACAATCAGCCCCAGCATTTT.